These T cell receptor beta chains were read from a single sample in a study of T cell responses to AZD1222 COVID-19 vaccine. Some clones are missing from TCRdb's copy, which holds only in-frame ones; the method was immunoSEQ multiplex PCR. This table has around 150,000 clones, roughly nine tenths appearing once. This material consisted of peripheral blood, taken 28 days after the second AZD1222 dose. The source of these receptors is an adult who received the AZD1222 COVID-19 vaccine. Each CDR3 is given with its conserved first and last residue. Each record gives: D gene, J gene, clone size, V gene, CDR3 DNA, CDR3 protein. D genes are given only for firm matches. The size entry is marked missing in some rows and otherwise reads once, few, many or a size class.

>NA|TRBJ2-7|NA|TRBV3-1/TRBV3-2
TGTGCCAGCAGCCAAGCCCCGGACATCTACGAGCAGTACTTC
CASSQAPDIYEQYF
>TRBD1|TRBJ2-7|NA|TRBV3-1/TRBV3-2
TGTGCCAGCAGCTCGATGACAGGGATTGATATCTACGAGCAGTACTTC
CASSSMTGIDIYEQYF
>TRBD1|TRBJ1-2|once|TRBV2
TGTGCCAGCAGCCTAGACAGGGGCGACGGCTACACCTTC
CASSLDRGDGYTF
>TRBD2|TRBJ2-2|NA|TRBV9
TGTGCCAGCACACTGAGGACTAGCGCGAACACCGGGGAGCTGTTTTTT
CASTLRTSANTGELFF
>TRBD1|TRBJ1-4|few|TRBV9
TGTGCCAGCAGCCCACAGGGGGCGGGAGAAAAACTGTTTTTT
CASSPQGAGEKLFF
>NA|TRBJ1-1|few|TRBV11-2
TGTGCCAGCAGCTTAAGGGGTACTGCTGAAGCTTTCTTT
CASSLRGTAEAFF
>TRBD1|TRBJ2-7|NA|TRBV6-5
TGTGCCAGCAGCCGGGACAGGGACGAGCAGTACTTC
CASSRDRDEQYF
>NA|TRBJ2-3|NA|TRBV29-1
TGCAGCGTTGGCCGGGTGGGAGAGGTCACAGATACGCAGTATTTT
CSVGRVGEVTDTQYF
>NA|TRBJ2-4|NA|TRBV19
TGTGCCAGTAGTATAACTTGGGCGATTGCCAAAAACATTCAGTACTTC
CASSITWAIAKNIQYF
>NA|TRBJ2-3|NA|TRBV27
TGTGCCAGCAGTTTATTTCCAGTGGCAGATACGCAGTATTTT
CASSLFPVADTQYF